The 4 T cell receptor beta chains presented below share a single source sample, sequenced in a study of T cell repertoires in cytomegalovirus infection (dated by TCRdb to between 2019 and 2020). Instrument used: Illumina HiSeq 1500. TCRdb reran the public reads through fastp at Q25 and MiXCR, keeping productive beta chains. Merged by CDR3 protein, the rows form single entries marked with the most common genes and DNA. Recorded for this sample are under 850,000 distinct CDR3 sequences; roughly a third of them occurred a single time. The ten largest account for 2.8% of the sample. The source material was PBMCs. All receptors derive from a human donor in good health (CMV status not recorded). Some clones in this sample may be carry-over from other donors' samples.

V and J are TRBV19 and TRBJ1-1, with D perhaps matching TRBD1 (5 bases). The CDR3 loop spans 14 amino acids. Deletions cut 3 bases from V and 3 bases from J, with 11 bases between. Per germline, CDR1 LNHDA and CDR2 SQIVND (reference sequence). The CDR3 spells CASSISGRDTEAFF. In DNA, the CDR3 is TGTGCCAGTAGTATCAGCGGCAGGGACACTGAAGCTTTCTTT.

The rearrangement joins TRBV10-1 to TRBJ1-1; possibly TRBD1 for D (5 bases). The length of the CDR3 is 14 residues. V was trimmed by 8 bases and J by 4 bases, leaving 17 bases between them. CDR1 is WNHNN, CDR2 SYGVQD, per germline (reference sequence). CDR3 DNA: TGCGCCAGCCTTAGGACCCGGAGGGGCACTGAAGCTTTCTTT. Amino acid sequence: CASLRTRRGTEAFF.

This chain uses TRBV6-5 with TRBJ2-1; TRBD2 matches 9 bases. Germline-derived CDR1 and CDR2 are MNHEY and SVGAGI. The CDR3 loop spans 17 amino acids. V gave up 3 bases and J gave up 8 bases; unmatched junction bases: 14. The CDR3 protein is CASSYEAAGGPSDEQFF. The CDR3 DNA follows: TGTGCCAGCAGTTATGAGGCCGCGGGAGGGCCTTCGGATGAGCAGTTCTTC.

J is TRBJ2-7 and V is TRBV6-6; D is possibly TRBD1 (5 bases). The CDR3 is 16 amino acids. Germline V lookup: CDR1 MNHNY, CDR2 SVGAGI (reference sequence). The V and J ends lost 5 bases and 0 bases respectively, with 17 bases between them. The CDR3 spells CASSAPDSPLSYEQYF. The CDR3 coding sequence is TGTGCCAGCAGTGCGCCCGACAGCCCCCTCTCCTACGAGCAGTACTTC.